Shown below are 24 T cell receptor beta chains from a single sample sequenced in a study of T cells after yellow fever vaccination. TCRdb used MiXCR to reprocess the 5' RACE reads, holding one entry per CDR3 protein. The table shows hundreds of thousands of distinct CDR3 sequences, with about 4% occurring only once. The sample consisted of PBMCs, taken 5 days after the yellow fever booster vaccination. Receptors were obtained from a man aged 18-30 years who received the YFV17D yellow fever vaccine.

This clonotype has more than one count but fewer than ten. The chain uses TRBV20-1 and TRBJ2-1; D remains ambiguous. Germline V gene data show CDR1 as DFQATT and CDR2 as SNEGSKA (reference sequence). The CDR3 has 13 residues. V lost 1 base to trimming and J lost 6 bases, with 10 bases between them. The CDR3, as DNA: TGCAGTGCTAGAGTTCTAGGCCCCAATGAGCAGTTCTTC. It yields the protein CSARVLGPNEQFF.

There are many counts of this clonotype. The V gene is TRBV5-5, the J gene TRBJ1-5, with 9 positions matching TRBD1. Germline V gene sequence: CDR1 SGHKS, CDR2 YYEKEE (reference sequence). The J segment lost 5 bases and the V segment lost 4 bases, leaving 4 bases of the junction unmatched. The CDR3 sequence is 14 residues long. The CDR3 sequence is CASSDDRGYQPQHF. CDR3 bases: TGTGCCAGCAGCGACGACAGGGGGTATCAGCCCCAGCATTTT.

The table lists this clonotype with a few counts. The chain couples TRBV7-3 to TRBJ1-6; no clear D gene. This CDR3 contains 15 residues. Germline V gene data show CDR1 as SGHTA and CDR2 as FQGTGA. V lost 1 base to trimming and J lost 0 bases, with 4 bases between them. CDR3 sequence (DNA): TGTGCCAGCAGCTTAAGGGACTCCTATAATTCACCCCTCCACTTT. It yields the protein CASSLRDSYNSPLHF.

This clonotype turned up a few times. The V gene is TRBV19, the J gene TRBJ1-1; 8 bases match TRBD1. In germline, CDR1 is LNHDA, CDR2 SQIVND (reference sequence). The CDR3 spans 14 residues. After removal of 5 bases from V and 5 bases from J, the junction contained 7 bases not matched to a gene. The CDR3 nucleotides read TGTGCCAGTAGTCCCGGACAGGGTCAGACTGAAGCTTTCTTT. Translating gives CASSPGQGQTEAFF.

This clonotype was recorded many times. J is TRBJ1-5 and V is TRBV5-1, with a tentative D call TRBD1 (5 bases). Germline CDR1 and CDR2: SGHRS and YFSETQ. This CDR3 spans 15 amino acids. Trimming took off 1 base at V and 1 base at J, with 9 bases between the two ends. CDR3 loop: CASSLQGGSNQPQHF. CDR3 nucleotide sequence: TGCGCCAGCAGCTTGCAGGGAGGGAGCAATCAGCCCCAGCATTTT.

The V and J genes are TRBV5-1 and TRBJ1-1; 9 bases map to TRBD1. Trimming cost V 2 bases and J 1 base; bases outside gene matches: 3. In germline, CDR1 is SGHRS, CDR2 YFSETQ. The CDR3 has 15 amino acids. CDR3 coding DNA: TGCGCCAGCAGCTTAGACAGGGGGAAGAACACTGAAGCTTTCTTT. Residues: CASSLDRGKNTEAFF.

This clonotype was detected a few times. V gene TRBV11-2 combines with J gene TRBJ2-2; 8 bases fit TRBD2. CDR1 is SGHAT and CDR2 is FQNNGV in the germline V gene. V lost 2 bases and J lost 8; bases outside the gene matches: 19. The CDR3 extends over 19 amino acids. The CDR3 nucleotides are TGTGCCAGCAGCTTAATTCCCTCACGCTGGCGGGGGGTTGCAGGGGAGCTGTTTTTT. Amino acid sequence: CASSLIPSRWRGVAGELFF.

This clonotype has a handful of counts. The genes are TRBV29-1 and TRBJ1-1; 9 bases are a match to TRBD1. CDR3 length equals 12 residues. V was clipped by 6 bases and J by 4 bases; unmatched bases: 3. Per germline, CDR1 SQVTM and CDR2 ANQGSEA. CDR3 sequence (DNA): TGCAGCGTGGGACAGGGTGGCACTGAAGCTTTCTTT. It encodes CSVGQGGTEAFF.

At least ten counts were recorded for this clonotype. V is TRBV9 and J is TRBJ1-1, with TRBD1 identical over 10 bases. V lost 0 bases and J lost 0; bases outside the gene matches: 2. The germline V gene has CDR1 SGDLS and CDR2 YYNGEE. The CDR3 has 16 amino acids. The chain's CDR3 is CASSVGQGAMNTEAFF. CDR3 coding DNA: TGTGCCAGCAGCGTAGGACAGGGGGCCATGAACACTGAAGCTTTCTTT.

In this sample, this clonotype turned up many times. The gene calls are TRBV5-1 and TRBJ2-2; D uncertain. This CDR3 comprises 13 residues. Trimming pared 2 bases from V and 4 bases from J, leaving 6 bases between. Germline assignment: CDR1 SGHRS and CDR2 YFSETQ. This chain's CDR3 is CASSFRFTGELFF. Written as DNA, the CDR3 is TGCGCCAGCAGCTTTAGGTTCACCGGGGAGCTGTTTTTT.

J is TRBJ2-2 and V is TRBV6-4; TRBD1 is a possible D gene (6 bases). Germline CDR1 and CDR2: MRHNA and SNTAGT. Trimming left V 3 bases short and J 5 bases short, with 10 bases between. This CDR3 comprises 14 residues. The CDR3 is CASSELTGTGELFF. CDR3 in DNA: TGTGCCAGCAGTGAATTAACAGGGACCGGGGAGCTGTTTTTT.

The gene calls are TRBV4-1 and TRBJ1-1; tentatively, D is TRBD1 (6 bases). CDR1 and CDR2 (germline): MGHRA, YSYEKL. V lost 3 bases and J lost 4, with 9 bases in between. CDR3 length: 13 amino acids. The CDR3 region is CASSHSGATEAFF. As DNA, the CDR3 is TGCGCCAGCAGCCACTCGGGGGCCACTGAAGCTTTCTTT.

This clonotype was counted between two and nine times. The chain links TRBV5-4 to TRBJ2-1; perhaps TRBD2 as D (6 bases). The CDR3 consists of 15 residues. V was clipped by 3 bases and J by 7 bases, with 17 bases between them. CDR1 is SGHNT and CDR2 is YYREEE in the germline V gene (reference sequence). The CDR3 bases are TGTGCCAGCAGCTCGGCCGGCGGGGCACCAAATGAGCAGTTCTTC. Residues: CASSSAGGAPNEQFF.

Only a few counts were recorded for this clonotype. This chain joins TRBV29-1 and TRBJ2-1, with 8 bases lining up with TRBD2. CDR1 is SQVTM, CDR2 ANQGSEA, per germline. The CDR3 length is 15 residues. V trimming: 1 base; J trimming: 8 bases; junction bases outside the gene matches: 10. The DNA for the CDR3 is TGCAGCGTTGAAGGTTCTGGGACTAGAACCTATGAGCAGTTCTTC. This gives the protein CSVEGSGTRTYEQFF.

This clonotype was detected ten times or more. The genes are TRBV29-1 and TRBJ2-5, with 8 bases identical to TRBD1. This CDR3 contains 12 residues. Germline lookup yields CDR1 SQVTM and CDR2 ANQGSEA. J gave up 4 bases and V 3 bases, and 1 base lay outside the gene matches. This chain's CDR3 is CSVDRGRETQYF. In nucleotides, the CDR3 is TGCAGCGTTGACAGGGGGCGAGAGACCCAGTACTTC. Full variable domain (outside the CDR3, taken from reference TRBV29-1 and TRBJ2-5): SAVISQKPSRDICQRGTSLTIQCQVDSQVTMMFWYRQQPGQSLTLIATANQGSEATYESGFVIDKFPISRPNLTFSTLTVSNMSPEDSSIYLCSVDRGRETQYFGPGTRLLVL.

The chain combines TRBV7-9 with TRBJ1-4; D unresolved. Trimming stripped 5 bases from V and 10 bases from J, with 8 bases between. The length of the CDR3 is 11 residues. Per the germline V gene, CDR1 is SEHNR and CDR2 is FQNEAQ (reference sequence). The CDR3 DNA reads TGTGCCAGCAGCCCTAGCCGAAAACTGTTTTTT. Protein sequence: CASSPSRKLFF.

The CDR3 is CASSLGTERREQYF. DNA of the CDR3: TGTGCCAGCAGCTTAGGGACAGAGAGGCGGGAGCAGTACTTC. This chain uses TRBV5-5 with TRBJ2-7, with 7 positions matching TRBD1. The CDR3 sequence is 14 residues long. V gave up 2 bases and J gave up 7 bases; unmatched junction bases: 9. Germline CDR1 is SGHKS and CDR2 is YYEKEE (reference sequence).

This clonotype was counted ten times or more. The chain has TRBV12-3 or TRBV12-4 and TRBJ2-1; D is ambiguous. V dropped 5 bases and J dropped 3 bases, with 14 bases sitting between them. The CDR3 loop spans 15 amino acids. The DNA of the CDR3 is TGTGCCAGCAGTGCCAGTAGGATGGGCTACAATGAGCAGTTCTTC. This codes for CASSASRMGYNEQFF.

This clonotype appeared a few times. This chain links TRBV20-1 with TRBJ1-1, with D tentatively TRBD1 (5 bases). This CDR3 has 16 amino acids. In germline, CDR1 is DFQATT, CDR2 SNEGSKA (reference sequence). Trimming took 0 bases from V and 1 from J, leaving 15 bases between them. This chain's CDR3 is CSARELGVGRNTEAFF. The CDR3 nucleotides are TGCAGTGCTAGAGAGTTAGGGGTTGGTCGGAACACTGAAGCTTTCTTT.

This clonotype was observed a few times. The chain uses TRBV12-3 or TRBV12-4 and TRBJ2-5, with D perhaps matching TRBD2 (6 bases). This CDR3 is built from 16 residues. Between the trimmed V and J ends, which lost 2 bases and 5 bases, there was a span of 18 bases. The chain's CDR3 is CASSLLGGVSRETQYF. As DNA, the CDR3 is TGTGCCAGCAGTTTATTGGGCGGGGTGTCCCGGGAGACCCAGTACTTC.

The V gene is TRBV20-1, the J gene TRBJ2-1, with no clear D. This CDR3 comprises 14 residues. Germline V gives CDR1 DFQATT, CDR2 SNEGSKA (reference sequence). The ends were cut back, 3 bases at V and 0 bases at J, with 9 bases in the middle. The CDR3 is CSASQPSSYNEQFF. DNA of the CDR3: TGCAGTGCTAGTCAGCCCAGCTCCTACAATGAGCAGTTCTTC.

This clonotype was counted between two and nine times. The junction differs from germline at one of its ends, possibly a read error. The chain links TRBV7-2 to TRBJ2-1; TRBD2 matches 8 bases. The CDR3 loop spans 12 amino acids. CDR1 is SGHTA and CDR2 is FQGNSA in the germline V gene. The CDR3: CASSPGTSSAVF. In DNA form, the CDR3 reads TGTGCCAGCAGCCCAGGGACTAGTTCTGCGGTCTTC. Drawing the rest from reference TRBV7-2 and TRBJ2-1, the complete variable domain is GAGVSQSPSNKVTEKGKDVELRCDPISGHTALYWYRQSLGQGLEFLIYFQGNSAPDKSGLPSDRFSAERTGGSVSTLTIQRTQQEDSAVYLCASSPGTSSAVFGPGTRLTVL.

The chain has TRBV12-3 or TRBV12-4 and TRBJ1-5; the D gene is possibly TRBD1 (5 bases). Trimming removed 5 bases from V and 4 bases from J, with 15 bases in between. CDR3 length: 15 amino acids. CDR3 coding DNA: TGTGCCAGCAGTGGCCCCGGGACTGGAAATCAGCCCCAGCATTTT. Translated, it gives CASSGPGTGNQPQHF.

This clonotype was counted many times. The gene calls are TRBV6-5 and TRBJ1-1, with D maybe TRBD1 (6 bases). The CDR3 length is 15 residues. Trimming left V 4 bases short and J 4 bases short, with 16 bases between. CDR1 and CDR2 from the germline V gene are MNHEY and SVGAGI. The CDR3 coding sequence is TGTGCCAGCAGTTCAGCGGGGGAGGGGGTCACTGAAGCTTTCTTT. Translation: CASSSAGEGVTEAFF.